Below, one TCR beta chain is given with its context. Its antigen remains undetermined. The sample holds no much larger clone one base away, and base qualities are not on file. The data were obtained in a study of control samples from healthy donors and cancer patients (dated by TCRdb to the early 2020s). From cysteine to phenylalanine, the CDR3 is 17 amino acids long. Only CDR3 DNA remains: 51 bases, in frame from the first base. V is pared back by 0 bases and J by 8 bases, with 18 bases lying between the germline termini. In the germline V gene, CDR1 corresponds to SGDLS and CDR2 to YYNGEE. The receptor library was made with the immunoSEQ multiplex PCR assay. TCRdb retrieved this table from immuneACCESS and kept in-frame rearrangements only. Not all clones are present; in checked studies, unresolved V genes account for under half, and no reason is known for the remainder. The sample table lists more than 100,000 clones, about 89% of them with a count of one. About 18% of the sample is taken by the ten largest.

The origin of this receptor is a man between 60 and 75 years old with lung cancer. This receptor chain uses TRBV9 and TRBJ1-6; TRBD1 is possibly the D segment (5 matching bases). The sequencing input was PBMCs. The CDR3 region reads CASSVGGTNTPDSPLHF. The nucleotide sequence is TGTGCCAGCAGCGTAGGGGGGACCAACACTCCGGATTCACCCCTCCACTTT.